The present T cell receptor (beta chain) was sequenced within a study of blood T cell repertoires in COVID-19. V was cut by 2 bases and J by 1 base, with 21 bases left in between. The CDR3 runs to 17 residues. Germline V gene lookup returns CDR1 GTSNPN and CDR2 SVGIG (reference sequence). Per the authors' pipeline: Reference gene primer amplification gave estimated nucleated cell counts. Profiled with immunoSEQ multiplex PCR; TCRdb holds only in-frame clones, not every one. Clone size and the V and J calls come from that table; the DNA yielded D and trimming. The table has 400,000 or so clones, around 90% seen once.

J is TRBJ2-7 and V is TRBV30; D gene ambiguous. The receptor's source is a human donor in a cohort sampled during active COVID-19. The sequencing input was peripheral blood. The CDR3 sequence is CAWSSERYPPHSYEQYF. The CDR3 region has the DNA TGTGCCTGGAGTAGTGAGCGCTACCCCCCTCATTCCTACGAGCAGTACTTC.